One T cell receptor (beta chain) is described in this entry. Its target is unknown. Only in-frame clones appear in the TCRdb table, and some are missing; sequencing was by immunoSEQ multiplex PCR. The sample consists of fewer than 150,000 clones, 93% of them appearing once. CDR3 length: 12 amino acids. The germline CDR1 and CDR2 sequences are DFQATT and SNEGSKA (reference sequence). The V end was cut by 3 bases, the J end by 2 bases, with 5 bases between. The sample is drawn from a study of T cell responses to AZD1222 COVID-19 vaccine. Overall study results and limits: Among the donors, most were white British and more were female, and clonal diversity was possibly underestimated. Unmutated variant regions are reportedly the target of nearly half of TCRs that are spike-specific.

This chain uses TRBV20-1 with TRBJ1-3; the D is unclear. This clonotype originated in an adult in good health. The sample was peripheral blood, taken on day 0 of AZD1222 vaccination. The CDR3 nucleotides are TGCAGTGCTAGTTCAACTGGAAACACCATATATTTT. This codes for CSASSTGNTIYF.